This T cell receptor beta chain was observed in a study of glioma-infiltrating T cells. The CDR3 contains 14 residues. Germline V gene data show CDR1 as MDHEN and CDR2 as SYDVKM. Trimming took 6 bases from V and 2 from J; bases not matched to a gene: 7. There are many counts of this clonotype. Using RNA template, CDR3s of TCR alpha and beta were amplified with iRepertoire arm-PCR. TCRdb analysed the multiplex PCR reads with MiXCR anew, one entry per CDR3 protein. The sample shows approximately 40,000 distinct CDR3 sequences, approximately 20% of them seen only once. The sequence came from a human donor with low-grade glioma or glioblastoma, undergoing nonglioma brain surgery, or in good health (not recorded which). The specimen sequenced was glioma tissue, nonneoplastic brain tissue, or PBMCs (not recorded which). The chain is built from TRBV28 and TRBJ2-7; 7 bases are shared with TRBD1. CDR3 region: CASRKTGTTYEQYF. The DNA for the CDR3 is TGTGCCAGCAGGAAGACAGGGACAACCTACGAGCAGTACTTC.